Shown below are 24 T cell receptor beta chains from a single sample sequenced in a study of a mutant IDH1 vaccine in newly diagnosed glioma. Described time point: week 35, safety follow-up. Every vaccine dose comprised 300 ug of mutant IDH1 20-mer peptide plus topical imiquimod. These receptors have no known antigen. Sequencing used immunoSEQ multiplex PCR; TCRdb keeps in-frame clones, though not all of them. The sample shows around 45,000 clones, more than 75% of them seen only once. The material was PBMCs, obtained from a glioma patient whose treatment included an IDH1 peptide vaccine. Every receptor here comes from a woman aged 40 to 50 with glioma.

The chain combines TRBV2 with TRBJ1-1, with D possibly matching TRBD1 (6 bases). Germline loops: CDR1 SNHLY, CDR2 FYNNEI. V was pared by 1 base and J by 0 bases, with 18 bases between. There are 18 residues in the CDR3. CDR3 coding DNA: TGTGCCAGCAGTGAAGGAGGGGGGTTGGGGGCAATGAACACTGAAGCTTTCTTT. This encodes CASSEGGGLGAMNTEAFF. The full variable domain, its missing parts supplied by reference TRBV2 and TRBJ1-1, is EPEVTQTPSHQVTQMGQEVILRCVPISNHLYFYWYRQILGQKVEFLVSFYNNEISEKSEIFDDQFSVERPDGSNFTLKIRSTKLEDSAMYFCASSEGGGLGAMNTEAFFGQGTRLTVV.

The CDR3 region has the DNA TGTGCCAGCAGCTCCTCGGGACAGTTCACCGGGGAGCTGTTTTTT. This translates into CASSSSGQFTGELFF. This rearrangement joins TRBV7-8 to TRBJ2-2; 7 nucleotides agree with TRBD1. This CDR3 region has 15 residues. The ends lost 4 bases at V and 4 bases at J; junction bases unmatched: 6. CDR1 and CDR2 (germline): SGHVS, FQNEAQ.

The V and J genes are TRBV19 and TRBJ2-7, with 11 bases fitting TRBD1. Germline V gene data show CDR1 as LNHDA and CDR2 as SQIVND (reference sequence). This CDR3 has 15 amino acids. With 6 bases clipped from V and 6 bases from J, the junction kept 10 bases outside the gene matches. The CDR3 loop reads CASSPGQGASAEQYF. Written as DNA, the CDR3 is TGTGCCAGTAGCCCAGGACAGGGGGCCTCCGCCGAGCAGTACTTC. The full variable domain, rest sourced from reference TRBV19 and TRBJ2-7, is DGGITQSPKYLFRKEGQNVTLSCEQNLNHDAMYWYRQDPGQGLRLIYYSQIVNDFQKGDIAEGYSVSREKKESFPLTVTSAQKNPTAFYLCASSPGQGASAEQYFGPGTRLTVT.

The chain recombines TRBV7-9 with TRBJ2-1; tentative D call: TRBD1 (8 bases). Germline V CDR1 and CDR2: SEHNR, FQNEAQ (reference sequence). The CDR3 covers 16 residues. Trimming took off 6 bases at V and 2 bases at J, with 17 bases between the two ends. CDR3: CASRENTGGAYNEQFF. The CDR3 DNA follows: TGTGCCAGCAGAGAAAATACAGGGGGGGCCTACAATGAGCAGTTCTTC. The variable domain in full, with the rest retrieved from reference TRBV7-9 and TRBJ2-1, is DTGVSQNPRHKITKRGQNVTFRCDPISEHNRLYWYRQTLGQGPEFLTYFQNEAQLEKSRLLSDRFSAERPKGSFSTLEIQRTEQGDSAMYLCASRENTGGAYNEQFFGPGTRLTVL.

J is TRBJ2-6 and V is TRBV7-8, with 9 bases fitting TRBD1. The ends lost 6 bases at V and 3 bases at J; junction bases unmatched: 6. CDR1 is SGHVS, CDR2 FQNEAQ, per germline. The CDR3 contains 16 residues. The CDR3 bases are TGTGCCAGCAGGTCAACAGGGGGCGGTGGGGCCAACGTCCTGACTTTC. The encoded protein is CASRSTGGGGANVLTF. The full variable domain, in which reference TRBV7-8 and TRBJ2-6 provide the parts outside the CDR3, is GAGVSQSPRYKVAKRGQDVALRCDPISGHVSLFWYQQALGQGPEFLTYFQNEAQLDKSGLPSDRFFAERPEGSVSTLKIQRTQQEDSAVYLCASRSTGGGGANVLTFGAGSRLTVL.

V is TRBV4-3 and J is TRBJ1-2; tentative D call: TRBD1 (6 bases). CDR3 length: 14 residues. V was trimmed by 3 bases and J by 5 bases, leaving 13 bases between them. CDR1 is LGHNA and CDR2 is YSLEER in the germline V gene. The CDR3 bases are TGCGCCAGCAGCCACGCTGGGAGGGGGTATGGCTACACCTTC. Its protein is CASSHAGRGYGYTF.

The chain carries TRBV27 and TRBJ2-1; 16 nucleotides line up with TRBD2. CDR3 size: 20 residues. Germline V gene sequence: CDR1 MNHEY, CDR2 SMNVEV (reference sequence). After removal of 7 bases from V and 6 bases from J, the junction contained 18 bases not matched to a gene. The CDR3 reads CASTTHTRGLAGGYTNEQFF. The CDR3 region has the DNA TGTGCCAGCACCACTCATACGCGGGGACTAGCGGGAGGGTATACCAATGAGCAGTTCTTC.

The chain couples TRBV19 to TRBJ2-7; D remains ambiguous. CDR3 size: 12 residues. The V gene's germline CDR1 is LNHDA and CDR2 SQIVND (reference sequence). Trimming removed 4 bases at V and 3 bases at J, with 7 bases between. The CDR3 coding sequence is TGTGCCAGTAGTACAGGAAACTACGAGCAGTACTTC. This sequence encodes CASSTGNYEQYF. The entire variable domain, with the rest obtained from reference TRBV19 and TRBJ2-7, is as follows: DGGITQSPKYLFRKEGQNVTLSCEQNLNHDAMYWYRQDPGQGLRLIYYSQIVNDFQKGDIAEGYSVSREKKESFPLTVTSAQKNPTAFYLCASSTGNYEQYFGPGTRLTVT.

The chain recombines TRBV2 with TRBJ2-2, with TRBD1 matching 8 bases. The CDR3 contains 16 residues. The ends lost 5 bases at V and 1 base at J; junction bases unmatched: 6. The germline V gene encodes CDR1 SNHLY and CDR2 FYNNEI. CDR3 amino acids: CASSPTGTGNTGELFF. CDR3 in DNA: TGTGCCAGCAGTCCCACCGGGACAGGGAACACCGGGGAGCTGTTTTTT.

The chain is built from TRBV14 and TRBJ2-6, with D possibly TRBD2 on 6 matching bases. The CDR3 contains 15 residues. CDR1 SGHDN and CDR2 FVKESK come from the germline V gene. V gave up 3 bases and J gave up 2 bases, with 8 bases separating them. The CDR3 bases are TGTGCCAGCAGCCAGACTAGACCTGGGGCCAACGTCCTGACTTTC. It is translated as CASSQTRPGANVLTF.

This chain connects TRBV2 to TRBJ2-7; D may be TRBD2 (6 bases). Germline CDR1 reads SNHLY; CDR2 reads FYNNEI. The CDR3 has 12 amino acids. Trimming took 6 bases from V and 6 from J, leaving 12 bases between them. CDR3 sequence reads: CASREGMGEQYF. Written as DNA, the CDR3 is TGTGCCAGCAGGGAGGGGATGGGCGAGCAGTACTTC.

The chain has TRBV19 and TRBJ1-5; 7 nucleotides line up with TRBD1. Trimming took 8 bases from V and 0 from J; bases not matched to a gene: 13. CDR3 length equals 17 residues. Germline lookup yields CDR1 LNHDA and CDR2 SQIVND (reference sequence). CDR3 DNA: TGTGCCAGTTCACGGACAGGATGGGGTTATAGCAATCAGCCCCAGCATTTT. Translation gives CASSRTGWGYSNQPQHF.

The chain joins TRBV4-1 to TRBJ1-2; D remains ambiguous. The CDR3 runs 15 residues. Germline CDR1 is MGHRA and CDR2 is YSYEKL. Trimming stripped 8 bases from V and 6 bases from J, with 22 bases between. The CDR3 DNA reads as TGCGCCAGCCCCCGCGAGGGTTCCACTCGTAATGGCTACACCTTC. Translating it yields CASPREGSTRNGYTF.

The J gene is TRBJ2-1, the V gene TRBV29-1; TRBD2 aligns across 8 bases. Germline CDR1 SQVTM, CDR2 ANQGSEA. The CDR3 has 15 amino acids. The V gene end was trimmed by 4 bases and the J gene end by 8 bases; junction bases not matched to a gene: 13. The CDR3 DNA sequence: TGCAGCGTTGCCCGAGGGAGCGGGAGAGGTGATGAGCAGTTCTTC. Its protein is CSVARGSGRGDEQFF.

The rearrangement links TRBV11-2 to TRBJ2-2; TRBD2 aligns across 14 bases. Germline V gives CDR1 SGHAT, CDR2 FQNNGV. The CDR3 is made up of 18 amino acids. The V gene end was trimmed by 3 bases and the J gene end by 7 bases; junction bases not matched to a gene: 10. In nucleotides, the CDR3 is TGTGCCAGCAGCTTGGTGACTAGCGGGAGGGCGACTGGCGGGGAGCTGTTTTTT. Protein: CASSLVTSGRATGGELFF. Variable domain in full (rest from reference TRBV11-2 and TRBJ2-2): EAGVAQSPRYKIIEKRQSVAFWCNPISGHATLYWYQQILGQGPKLLIQFQNNGVVDDSQLPKDRFSAERLKGVDSTLKIQPAKLEDSAVYLCASSLVTSGRATGGELFFGEGSRLTVL.

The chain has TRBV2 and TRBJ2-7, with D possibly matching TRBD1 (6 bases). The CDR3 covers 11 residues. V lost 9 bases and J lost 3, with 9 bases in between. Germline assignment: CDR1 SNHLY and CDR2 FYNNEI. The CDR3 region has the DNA TGTGCCAGACAGGGTAACTACGAGCAGTACTTC. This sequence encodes CARQGNYEQYF.

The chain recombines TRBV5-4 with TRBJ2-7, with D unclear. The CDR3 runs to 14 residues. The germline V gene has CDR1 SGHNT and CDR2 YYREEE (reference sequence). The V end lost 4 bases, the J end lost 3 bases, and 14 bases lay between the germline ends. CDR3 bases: TGTGCCAGCAGCGCCTCAGGTGCCTACTACGAGCAGTACTTC. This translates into CASSASGAYYEQYF.

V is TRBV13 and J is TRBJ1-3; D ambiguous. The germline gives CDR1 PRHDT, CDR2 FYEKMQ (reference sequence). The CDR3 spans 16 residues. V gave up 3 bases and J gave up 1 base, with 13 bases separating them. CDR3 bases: TGTGCCAGCAGCTTTAACCGGGCAATTTCTGGAAACACCATATATTTT. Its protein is CASSFNRAISGNTIYF.

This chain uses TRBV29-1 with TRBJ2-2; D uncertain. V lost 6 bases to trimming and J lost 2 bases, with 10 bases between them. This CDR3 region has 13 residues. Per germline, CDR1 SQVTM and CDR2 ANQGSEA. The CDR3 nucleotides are TGCAGCGTGGTTTGGGGAAACACCGGGGAGCTGTTTTTT. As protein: CSVVWGNTGELFF.

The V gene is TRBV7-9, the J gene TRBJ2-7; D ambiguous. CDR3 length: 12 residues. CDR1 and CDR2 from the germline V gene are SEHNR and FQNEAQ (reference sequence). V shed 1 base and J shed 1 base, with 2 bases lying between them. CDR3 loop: CASSLGSYEQYF. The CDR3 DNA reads TGTGCCAGCAGCTTAGGTTCCTACGAGCAGTACTTC.

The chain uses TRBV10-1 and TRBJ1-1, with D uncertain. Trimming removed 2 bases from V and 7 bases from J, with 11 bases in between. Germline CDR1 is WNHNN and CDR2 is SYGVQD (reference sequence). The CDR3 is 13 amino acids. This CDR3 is CASSEAEFSEAFF. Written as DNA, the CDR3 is TGCGCCAGCAGTGAGGCGGAATTCAGTGAAGCTTTCTTT.

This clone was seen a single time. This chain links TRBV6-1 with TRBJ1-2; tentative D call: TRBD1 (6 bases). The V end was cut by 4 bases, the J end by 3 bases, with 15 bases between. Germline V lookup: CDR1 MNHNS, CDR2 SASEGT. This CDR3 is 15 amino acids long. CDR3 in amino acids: CASSVNRVYDYGYTF. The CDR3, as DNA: TGTGCCAGCAGTGTTAACAGGGTGTATGACTATGGCTACACCTTC.

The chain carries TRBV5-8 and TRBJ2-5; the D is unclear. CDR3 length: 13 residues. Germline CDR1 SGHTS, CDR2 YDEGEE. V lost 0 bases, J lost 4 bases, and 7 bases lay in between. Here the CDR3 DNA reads TGTGCCAGCAGCTTGGACGTCGGAGAGACCCAGTACTTC. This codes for CASSLDVGETQYF.

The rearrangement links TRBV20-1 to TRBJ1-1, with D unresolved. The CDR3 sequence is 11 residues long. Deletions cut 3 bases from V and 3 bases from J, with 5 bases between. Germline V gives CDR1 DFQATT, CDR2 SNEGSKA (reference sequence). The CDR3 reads CSARVYTEAFF. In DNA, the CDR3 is TGCAGTGCTAGGGTGTACACTGAAGCTTTCTTT.